Listed below are T cell receptor beta chains from one sample, sequenced in a study of T cells in Graves' hyperthyroidism and ophthalmopathy. TCRdb reprocessed the multiplex PCR reads with MiXCR, giving one entry per CDR3 protein. The top ten clones hold roughly 10% of a sample with about 98,000 distinct CDR3 sequences, approximately 40% of them seen once. Sample: peripheral blood or thyroid tissue (not recorded which). These receptors all stem from a woman aged 30 to 39 with Graves' hyperthyroidism. CDR3s include the opening cysteine and the closing phenylalanine or tryptophan. The D gene is left open where the match is weak. Clone size is not always given. Where it is, it says once, few, many or a class for expanded clones.

TRBD1	TRBV5-4	few	TRBJ2-7	CASSLGTGVYEQYF	TGTGCCAGCAGCTTGGGGACAGGGGTCTACGAGCAGTACTTC
.	TRBV5-1	many	TRBJ2-7	CASSLDGTSYEQYF	TGCGCCAGCAGCCTAGACGGGACGTCCTACGAGCAGTACTTC
.	TRBV7-2	.	TRBJ1-5	CASSLGGLGDQHF	TGTGCCAGCAGCTTGGGGGGGCTAGGCGATCAGCATTTT
TRBD1	TRBV5-5	many	TRBJ2-7	CASSLEGQGYEQYF	TGTGCCAGCAGCTTGGAAGGACAGGGCTACGAGCAGTACTTC
.	TRBV13	.	TRBJ1-6	CASSPLKSAPLHF	TGTGCCAGCAGCCCACTTAAAAGTGCACCCCTCCACTTT
.	TRBV24-1	many	TRBJ1-1	CATSDRTAMNTEAFF	TGTGCCACCAGTGACAGGACGGCTATGAACACTGAAGCTTTCTTT
TRBD1	TRBV12-3/TRBV12-4	many	TRBJ1-5	CASSDITGVGGQPQHF	TGTGCCAGCAGTGATATCACAGGGGTGGGGGGTCAGCCCCAGCATTTT
.	TRBV4-1	many	TRBJ1-5	CASSQGNFDRQPQHF	TGCGCCAGCAGCCAAGGAAATTTCGACCGGCAGCCCCAGCATTTT
TRBD1	TRBV2	.	TRBJ1-5	CASLEGDSPPQHF	TGTGCCAGCCTTGAAGGGGACAGCCCGCCCCAGCATTTT
.	TRBV20-1	medium-sized	TRBJ1-5	CSASGRQNQPQHF	TGCAGTGCTAGCGGACGGCAAAATCAGCCCCAGCATTTT
.	TRBV19	once	TRBJ2-3	CSSTHQGGRGTDGDTQYF	TGTTCCAGTACTCACCAGGGGGGCAGGGGAACGGATGGGGATACGCAGTATTTT
TRBD1	TRBV15	.	TRBJ2-5	CATSRDRTGRETQYF	TGTGCCACCAGCAGAGATCGGACAGGGAGGGAGACCCAGTACTTC
.	TRBV7-2	many	TRBJ1-1	CASSLRAIGGDTEAFF	TGTGCCAGCAGCTTAAGGGCCATAGGTGGTGACACTGAAGCTTTCTTT
TRBD2	TRBV20-1	many	TRBJ2-2	CSASSLAGPGWELFF	TGCAGTGCTAGTTCGCTAGCGGGTCCAGGTTGGGAGCTGTTTTTT
.	TRBV9	.	TRBJ1-5	CANSVGGSNQPQHF	TGTGCCAACAGTGTGGGGGGGAGCAATCAGCCCCAGCATTTT
.	TRBV28	.	TRBJ2-7	CASTLGLARSYEQYF	TGTGCCAGCACCTTGGGGCTAGCGCGCTCCTACGAGCAGTACTTC
.	TRBV11-2	many	TRBJ1-1	CASNEVPGTEAFF	TGTGCCAGCAATGAGGTACCGGGGACTGAAGCTTTCTTT
.	TRBV7-9	.	TRBJ2-5	CATSLASIETQYF	TGTGCCACCAGCTTGGCCTCAATAGAGACCCAGTACTTC
TRBD1	TRBV2	.	TRBJ1-3	CASSYTGGSGNTIYF	TGTGCCAGCAGTTATACAGGGGGCTCTGGAAACACCATATATTTT
.	TRBV2	many	TRBJ1-1	CASSEGPSTVPLAFF	TGTGCCAGCAGTGAAGGGCCGTCAACAGTTCCCCTGGCTTTCTTT
.	TRBV10-3	many	TRBJ2-3	CAIRKDGQLTDTQYF	TGTGCCATCAGGAAAGATGGACAGCTCACAGATACGCAGTATTTT
.	TRBV25-1	.	TRBJ1-3	CASSARGRGLAGNTIYF	TGTGCCAGCAGTGCTAGAGGGAGGGGTCTAGCTGGAAACACCATATATTTT
TRBD1	TRBV7-2	.	TRBJ2-2	CASRSGTGITGELFF	TGTGCCAGCAGATCCGGGACAGGGATCACCGGGGAGCTGTTTTTT
.	TRBV7-2	.	TRBJ1-5	CAGSFGQANQPQHF	TGTGCCGGCAGCTTCGGCCAGGCTAATCAGCCCCAGCATTTT
TRBD2	TRBV7-2	.	TRBJ2-5	CASTFGTSGRQTQYF	TGTGCCAGCACCTTTGGGACTAGCGGGAGGCAGACCCAGTACTTC
TRBD1	TRBV7-8	.	TRBJ2-7	CASSFRTGVSYEQYF	TGTGCCAGCAGCTTCCGGACAGGTGTTTCCTACGAGCAGTACTTC
.	TRBV20-1	many	TRBJ2-7	CSASWLGAYEQYF	TGCAGTGCTAGTTGGCTGGGGGCCTACGAGCAGTACTTC
TRBD2	TRBV15	many	TRBJ2-7	CATSRRRGRGYEQYF	TGTGCCACCAGCAGACGTCGGGGGAGGGGTTACGAGCAGTACTTC
TRBD2	TRBV4-2	medium-sized	TRBJ2-5	CASSQDRLAETQYF	TGTGCCAGCAGCCAAGACCGACTAGCGGAGACCCAGTACTTC
TRBD1	TRBV20-1	.	TRBJ1-6	CSARTAGTGFSPLHF	TGCAGTGCTAGAACTGCCGGGACAGGATTTTCACCCCTCCACTTT
TRBD2	TRBV10-3	many	TRBJ2-2	CAISDSGRAAGELFF	TGTGCCATCAGTGATAGCGGGAGGGCCGCCGGGGAGCTGTTTTTT
TRBD1	TRBV15	.	TRBJ2-7	CATSSPQGASTYEQYF	TGTGCCACCAGCAGCCCACAGGGGGCCTCCACCTACGAGCAGTACTTC
.	TRBV28	few	TRBJ1-5	CASSLLGIGVSNQPQHF	TGTGCCAGCAGTTTATTAGGGATCGGTGTAAGCAATCAGCCCCAGCATTTT
.	TRBV9	.	TRBJ1-3	CASSVGGNENTIYF	TGTGCCAGCAGCGTAGGGGGGAACGAAAACACCATATATTTT
.	TRBV27	many	TRBJ1-1	CASSITGGMNTEAFF	TGTGCCAGCAGCATAACCGGGGGTATGAACACTGAAGCTTTCTTT
.	TRBV25-1	.	TRBJ1-6	CASSASLDPGLNYNSPLHF	TGTGCCAGCAGTGCTAGCTTAGATCCGGGACTGAACTATAATTCACCCCTCCACTTT
.	TRBV7-9	many	TRBJ2-7	CASSLGLFIPYEQYF	TGTGCCAGCAGCTTAGGACTCTTCATCCCTTACGAGCAGTACTTC
TRBD1	TRBV15	.	TRBJ2-5	CATSRDRGQGTQYF	TGTGCCACCAGCAGAGACAGGGGGCAGGGGACCCAGTACTTC
TRBD1	TRBV12-3/TRBV12-4	few	TRBJ1-2	CASNGRGNTF	TGTGCCAGCAATGGCAGGGGGAACACCTTC
.	TRBV12-3/TRBV12-4	many	TRBJ2-7	CASSFSGFRSYEQYF	TGTGCCAGCAGTTTTAGCGGTTTCCGCTCCTACGAGCAGTACTTC
.	TRBV12-3/TRBV12-4	.	TRBJ1-1	CASSLWPRGDRKNTEAFF	TGTGCCAGCAGCCTTTGGCCGAGGGGCGACAGGAAGAACACTGAAGCTTTCTTT
.	TRBV5-1	many	TRBJ1-1	CASSLMRLGDTEAFF	TGCGCCAGCAGCTTAATGCGGCTAGGAGACACTGAAGCTTTCTTT
.	TRBV7-3	.	TRBJ2-7	CASRQGGTYEQYF	TGTGCCAGCCGTCAGGGCGGTACCTACGAGCAGTACTTC
.	TRBV20-1	few	TRBJ1-4	CSAREPPGAGWNEKLFF	TGCAGTGCTAGAGAGCCCCCGGGAGCCGGGTGGAATGAAAAACTGTTTTTT
TRBD2	TRBV6-5	.	TRBJ2-7	CVSSKSGGMYKQYF	TGTGTCAGCAGTAAGTCCGGGGGGATGTACAAGCAGTACTTC
TRBD1	TRBV20-1	many	TRBJ2-2	CSATLRGQVNTGELFF	TGCAGTGCTACCCTGAGGGGACAGGTTAACACCGGGGAGCTGTTTTTT
TRBD1	TRBV19	.	TRBJ2-7	CASSRQGQAYEQYF	TGTGCCAGTAGTAGACAGGGACAGGCCTACGAGCAGTACTTC
.	TRBV29-1	once	TRBJ1-2	CSVSAGATHYGYTF	TGCAGCGTTTCGGCAGGGGCTACCCACTATGGCTACACCTTC
.	TRBV7-8	many	TRBJ2-3	CASSLAGARADTQYF	TGTGCCAGCAGCTTAGCGGGAGCGAGGGCAGATACGCAGTATTTT
.	TRBV5-4	many	TRBJ1-4	CASSSQPGEKLFF	TGTGCCAGCAGCTCACAGCCAGGTGAAAAACTGTTTTTT
.	TRBV5-4	many	TRBJ2-5	CASSYRVRKETQYF	TGTGCCAGCAGCTACAGGGTTAGGAAAGAGACCCAGTACTTC
TRBD1	TRBV20-1	.	TRBJ2-7	CSAMGQGHFEQYF	TGCAGTGCTATGGGACAGGGGCATTTTGAGCAGTACTTC
.	TRBV20-1	once	TRBJ1-1	CSAPRQGTEAFF	TGCAGTGCTCCAAGGCAGGGCACTGAAGCTTTCTTT
.	TRBV10-3	once	TRBJ2-7	CAISKSTVAVYEQYF	TGTGCTATCAGTAAGTCCACGGTAGCGGTCTACGAGCAGTACTTC